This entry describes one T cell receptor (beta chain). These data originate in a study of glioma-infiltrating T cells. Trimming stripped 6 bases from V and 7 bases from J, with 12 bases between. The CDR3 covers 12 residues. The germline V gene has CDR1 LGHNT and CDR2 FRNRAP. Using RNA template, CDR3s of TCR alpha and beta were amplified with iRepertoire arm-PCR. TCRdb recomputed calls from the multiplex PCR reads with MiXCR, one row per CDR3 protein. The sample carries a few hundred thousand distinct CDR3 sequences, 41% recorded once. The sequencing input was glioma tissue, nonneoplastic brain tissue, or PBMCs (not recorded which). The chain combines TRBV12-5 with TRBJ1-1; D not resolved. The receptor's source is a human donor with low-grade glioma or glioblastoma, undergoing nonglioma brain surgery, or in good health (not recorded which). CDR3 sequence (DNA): TGTGCTAGTGGCTTGCCACACAGTGAAGCTTTCTTT. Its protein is CASGLPHSEAFF.